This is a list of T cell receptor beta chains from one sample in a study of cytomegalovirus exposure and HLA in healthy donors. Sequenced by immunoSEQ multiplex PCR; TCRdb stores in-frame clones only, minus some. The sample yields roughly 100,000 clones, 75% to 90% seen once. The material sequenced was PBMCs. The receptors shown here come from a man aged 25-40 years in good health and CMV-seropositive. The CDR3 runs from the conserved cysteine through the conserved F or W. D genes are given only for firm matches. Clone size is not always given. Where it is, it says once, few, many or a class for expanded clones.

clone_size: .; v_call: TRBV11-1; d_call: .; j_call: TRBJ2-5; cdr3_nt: TGTGCCAGCAGCAAAAGACAGGTTCTTTACCAAGAGACCCAGTACTTC; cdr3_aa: CASSKRQVLYQETQYF
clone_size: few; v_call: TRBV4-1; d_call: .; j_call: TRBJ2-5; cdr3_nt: TGCGCCAGCAGCCGGAACTATCAAGAGACCCAGTACTTC; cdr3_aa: CASSRNYQETQYF
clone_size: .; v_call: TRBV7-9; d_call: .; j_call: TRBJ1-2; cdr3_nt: TGTGCCAGCAGCTCATGGAGGAGGGGCCCCGCGTACAACTATGGCTACACCTTC; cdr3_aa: CASSSWRRGPAYNYGYTF
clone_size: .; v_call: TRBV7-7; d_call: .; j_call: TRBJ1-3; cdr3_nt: TGTGCTAGCTCTCCCGGTAGCTCTGGAAACACCATATATTTT; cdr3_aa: CASSPGSSGNTIYF
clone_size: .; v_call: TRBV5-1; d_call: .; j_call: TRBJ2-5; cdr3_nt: TGCGCCAGCAGCTTGGATGCAGGTACCCAAGAGACCCAGTACTTC; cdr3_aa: CASSLDAGTQETQYF
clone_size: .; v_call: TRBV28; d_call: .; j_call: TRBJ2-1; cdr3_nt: TGTGCCAGCAGTCCCCCGGGTGGGGGGTCAGTCGTCTATGAGCAGTTCTTC; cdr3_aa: CASSPPGGGSVVYEQFF
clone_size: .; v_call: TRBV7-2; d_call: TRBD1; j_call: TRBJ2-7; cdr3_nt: TGTGCCAGCAGCCGGGGGGACAGGGGGCCCCAGGGGGAGTACTTC; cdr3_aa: CASSRGDRGPQGEYF
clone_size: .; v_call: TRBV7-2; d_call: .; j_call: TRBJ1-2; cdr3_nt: TGTGCCAGCAGCCTACAGGGCTATGGCTACACCTTC; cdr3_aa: CASSLQGYGYTF
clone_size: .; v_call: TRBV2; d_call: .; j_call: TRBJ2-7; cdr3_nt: TGTGCCAGCAGCCGAGTCACACAGGGCTCCTACGAGCAGTACTTC; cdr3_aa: CASSRVTQGSYEQYF
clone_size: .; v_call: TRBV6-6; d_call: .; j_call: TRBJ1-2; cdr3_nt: TGTGCCAGCAGCGCAGGGAACTATGGCTACACCTTC; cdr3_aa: CASSAGNYGYTF
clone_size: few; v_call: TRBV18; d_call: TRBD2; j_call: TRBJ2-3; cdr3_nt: TGTGCCAGCTCACCACCGGCTAGCGGGGGGGGTAGCACAGATACGCAGTATTTT; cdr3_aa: CASSPPASGGGSTDTQYF
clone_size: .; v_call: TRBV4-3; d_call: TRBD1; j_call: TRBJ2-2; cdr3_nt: TGCGCCAGCAAGACCTTACAGGGGAGCGGGGAGCTGTTTTTT; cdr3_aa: CASKTLQGSGELFF
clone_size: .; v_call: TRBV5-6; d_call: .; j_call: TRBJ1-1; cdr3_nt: TGTGCCAGCAGCTTGCTCGGGGTGGGGTTGTCCCCTCTCTACGCTGAAGCTTTCTTT; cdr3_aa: CASSLLGVGLSPLYAEAFF
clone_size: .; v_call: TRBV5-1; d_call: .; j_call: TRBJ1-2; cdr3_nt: TGCGCCAGCAGCTTGGTACGGGGCTATGGCTACACCTTC; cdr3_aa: CASSLVRGYGYTF
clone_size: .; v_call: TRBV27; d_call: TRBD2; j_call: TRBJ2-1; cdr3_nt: TGTGCCAGCAGTTTATCGCCACTAGCGGGGGGAGGGTACAATGAGCAGTTCTTC; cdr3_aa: CASSLSPLAGGGYNEQFF
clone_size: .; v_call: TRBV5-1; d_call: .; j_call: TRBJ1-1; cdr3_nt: TGCGCCAGCGGCTCGGGGGGGAGCACTGAAGCTTTCTTT; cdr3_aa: CASGSGGSTEAFF
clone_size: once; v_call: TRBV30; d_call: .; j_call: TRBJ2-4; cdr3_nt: TGTGCCTGGAGTGTAGTGGAGGGTGCCTACCCTTACCTGGCCAAAAACATTCAGTACTTC; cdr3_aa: CAWSVVEGAYPYLAKNIQYF
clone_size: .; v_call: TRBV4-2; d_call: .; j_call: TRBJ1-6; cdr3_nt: TGTGCCAGCAGCCAAGATGCGGTGACAGAGAATTCACCCCTCCACTTT; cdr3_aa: CASSQDAVTENSPLHF
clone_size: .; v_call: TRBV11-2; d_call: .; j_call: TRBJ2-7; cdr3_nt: TGTGCCAGCAGCGCCCCGGGCGAGCAGTACTTC; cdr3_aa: CASSAPGEQYF
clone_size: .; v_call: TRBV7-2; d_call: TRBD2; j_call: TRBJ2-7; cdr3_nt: TGTGCCAGCAGGGCGACTAGCGGGGGGTCCTACGAGCAGTACTTC; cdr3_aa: CASRATSGGSYEQYF
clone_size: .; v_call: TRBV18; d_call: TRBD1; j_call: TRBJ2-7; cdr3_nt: TGTGCCAGCTCACTGGACAGGTCCAACTACGAGCAGTACTTC; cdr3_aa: CASSLDRSNYEQYF
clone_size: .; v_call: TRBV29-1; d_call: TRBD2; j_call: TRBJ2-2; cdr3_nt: TGCAGCGTGCCGACTAGCGGGGGGTCCGGGGAGCTGTTTTTT; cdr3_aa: CSVPTSGGSGELFF
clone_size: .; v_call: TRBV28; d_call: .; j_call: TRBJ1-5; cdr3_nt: TGTGCCAGCCAGAGGGAAATAGGGCAGCCCCAGCATTTT; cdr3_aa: CASQREIGQPQHF
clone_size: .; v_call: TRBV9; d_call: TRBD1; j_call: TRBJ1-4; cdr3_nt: TGTGCCAGCAGCATCAGGGGGCAGATCAATGAAAAACTGTTTTTT; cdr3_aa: CASSIRGQINEKLFF
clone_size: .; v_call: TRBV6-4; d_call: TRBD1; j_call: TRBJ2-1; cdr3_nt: TGTGCCAGCAGTGACTCGACAGGGGGCAATGAGCAGTTCTTC; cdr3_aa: CASSDSTGGNEQFF
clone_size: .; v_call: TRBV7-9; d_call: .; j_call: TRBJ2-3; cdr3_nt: TGTGCCAGCAGCCTGGAAGTGCGGGTCTTGACAGATACGCAGTATTTT; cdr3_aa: CASSLEVRVLTDTQYF